The T cell receptor (beta chain) under discussion was sequenced for a study of blood T cells in healthy people across ages. Germline V gene lookup returns CDR1 WSHSY and CDR2 SAAADI. There are 10 residues in the CDR3. Trimming shortened V by 10 bases and J by 6 bases, and 10 bases separated the two germline ends. Next came a second PCR, run for about 6 to 11 cycles, which used a sample-barcoded 5' primer along with a J-beta primer mix. Sequencing recovered at least 3 million CDR3-containing paired-end reads from each sample. TCRdb reprocessed the 5' RACE reads via MiXCR and lists one record per CDR3 protein. The sample shows 980,000 or so distinct CDR3 sequences, approximately 49% of them seen only once. The sample providers were healthy Caucasian people from Russia, aged about 6 to 100.

The sequence derives from a man aged 30 to 45 in good health. Sequenced material: blood. J is TRBJ2-7 and V is TRBV10-2; a possible D gene is TRBD2 (6 bases). The CDR3 here is CAKTSCEQYF. The CDR3 bases are TGCGCCAAGACTAGTTGCGAGCAGTACTTC.